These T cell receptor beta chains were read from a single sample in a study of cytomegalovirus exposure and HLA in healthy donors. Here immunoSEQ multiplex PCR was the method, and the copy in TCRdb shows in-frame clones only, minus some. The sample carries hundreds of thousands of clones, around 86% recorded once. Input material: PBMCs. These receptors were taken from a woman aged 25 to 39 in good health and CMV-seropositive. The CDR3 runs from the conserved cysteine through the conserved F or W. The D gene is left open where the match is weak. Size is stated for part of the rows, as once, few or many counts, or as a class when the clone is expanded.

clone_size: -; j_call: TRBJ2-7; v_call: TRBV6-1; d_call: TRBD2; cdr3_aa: CASSPGTSGSYEQYF; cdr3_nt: TGTGCCAGCAGTCCCGGGACTAGCGGCTCCTACGAGCAGTACTTC
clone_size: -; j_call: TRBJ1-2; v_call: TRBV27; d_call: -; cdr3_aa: CASGEGIGSYGYTF; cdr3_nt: TGTGCCAGTGGGGAGGGGATAGGTAGCTATGGCTACACCTTC
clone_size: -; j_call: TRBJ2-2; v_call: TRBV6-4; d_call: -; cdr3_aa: CASSGTNTGELFF; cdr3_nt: TGTGCCAGCAGTGGGACTAACACCGGGGAGCTGTTTTTT
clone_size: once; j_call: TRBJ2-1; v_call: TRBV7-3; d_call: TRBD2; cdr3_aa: CASRAGLAGGEQFF; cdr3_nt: TGTGCCAGCAGAGCGGGACTAGCGGGTGGAGAGCAGTTCTTC
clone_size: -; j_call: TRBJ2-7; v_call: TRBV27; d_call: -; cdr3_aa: CASSLSGQGSSYEQYF; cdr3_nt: TGTGCCAGCAGTTTATCAGGGCAGGGGAGCTCCTACGAGCAGTACTTC
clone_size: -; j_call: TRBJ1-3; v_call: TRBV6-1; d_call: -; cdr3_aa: CASRDSGSGNTIYF; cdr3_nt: TGTGCCAGCAGGGACAGTGGCTCTGGAAACACCATATATTTT
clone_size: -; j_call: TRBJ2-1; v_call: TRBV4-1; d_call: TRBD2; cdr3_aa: CASSPRLAGVAYNEQFF; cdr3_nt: TGCGCCAGCAGCCCCCGACTAGCGGGAGTAGCCTACAATGAGCAGTTCTTC
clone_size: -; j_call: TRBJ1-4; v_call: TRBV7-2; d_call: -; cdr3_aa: CASSSGVAGARQKLFF; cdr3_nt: TGTGCCAGCAGCTCTGGGGTGGCAGGGGCGAGGCAAAAACTGTTTTTT
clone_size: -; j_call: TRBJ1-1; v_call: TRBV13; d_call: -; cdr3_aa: CASSEGNTEAFF; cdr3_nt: TGTGCCAGCAGCGAGGGGAACACTGAAGCTTTCTTT
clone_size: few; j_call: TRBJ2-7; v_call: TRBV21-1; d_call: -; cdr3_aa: CASSKNFRQTEQYF; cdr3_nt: TGTGCCAGCAGCAAAAATTTTAGACAGACGGAGCAGTACTTC
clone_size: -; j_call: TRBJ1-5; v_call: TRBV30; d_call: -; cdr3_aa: CAWSGGGPAWPQHF; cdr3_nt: TGTGCCTGGAGTGGGGGGGGGCCGGCGTGGCCCCAGCATTTT
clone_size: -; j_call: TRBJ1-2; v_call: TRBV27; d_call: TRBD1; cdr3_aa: CASSLSGTAINYGYTF; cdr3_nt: TGTGCCAGCAGTTTATCCGGGACAGCTATTAACTATGGCTACACCTTC
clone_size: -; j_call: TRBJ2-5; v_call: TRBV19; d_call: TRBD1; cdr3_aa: CASRAGTGALETQYF; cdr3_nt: TGTGCCAGTAGGGCCGGGACAGGGGCTTTGGAGACCCAGTACTTC
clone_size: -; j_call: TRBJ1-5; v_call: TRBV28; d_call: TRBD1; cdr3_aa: CARGRQGYQPQHF; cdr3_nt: TGTGCCAGGGGGAGACAGGGTTATCAGCCCCAGCATTTT
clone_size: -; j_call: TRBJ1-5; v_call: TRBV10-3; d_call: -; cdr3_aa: CAISKGRDSTQPQHF; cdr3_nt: TGTGCCATCAGCAAGGGAAGAGACAGCACTCAGCCCCAGCATTTT
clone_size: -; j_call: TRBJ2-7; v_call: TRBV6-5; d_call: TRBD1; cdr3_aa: CASSKQGAGEYEQYF; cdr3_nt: TGTGCCAGCAGCAAACAGGGGGCCGGGGAGTACGAGCAGTACTTC
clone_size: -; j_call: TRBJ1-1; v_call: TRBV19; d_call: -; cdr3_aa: CASRSGFTEAFF; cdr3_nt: TGTGCCAGTAGATCAGGGTTCACTGAAGCTTTCTTT
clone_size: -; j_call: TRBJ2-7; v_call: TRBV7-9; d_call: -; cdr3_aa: CASSSSPQNRAGNEQYF; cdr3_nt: TGTGCCAGCAGCTCAAGCCCCCAAAACAGGGCGGGCAACGAGCAGTACTTC
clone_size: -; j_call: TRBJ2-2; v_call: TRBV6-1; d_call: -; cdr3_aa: CASSVVNTGELFF; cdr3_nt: TGTGCCAGCAGTGTAGTGAACACCGGGGAGCTGTTTTTT
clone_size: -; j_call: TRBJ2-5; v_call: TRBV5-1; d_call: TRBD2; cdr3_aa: CASRPGGGETQYF; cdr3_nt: TGCGCCAGCAGACCGGGGGGGGGCGAGACCCAGTACTTC
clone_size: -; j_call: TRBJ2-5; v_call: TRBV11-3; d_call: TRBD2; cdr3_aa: CASSSGLAAQETQYF; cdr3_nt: TGTGCCAGCAGCTCCGGACTAGCGGCCCAAGAGACCCAGTACTTC
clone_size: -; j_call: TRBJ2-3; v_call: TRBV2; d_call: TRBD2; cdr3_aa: CASSELIGSSGSTDTQYF; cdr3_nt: TGTGCCAGCAGTGAATTAATTGGGTCTAGCGGAAGCACAGATACGCAGTATTTT
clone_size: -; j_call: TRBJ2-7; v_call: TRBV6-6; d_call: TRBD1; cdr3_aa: CASSIQVGQLVYEQYF; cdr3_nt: TGTGCCAGCAGTATACAAGTGGGACAGTTGGTCTACGAGCAGTACTTC
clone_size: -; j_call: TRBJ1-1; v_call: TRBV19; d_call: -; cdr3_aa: CASNRNTEAFF; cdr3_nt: TGTGCCAGTAACAGGAACACTGAAGCTTTCTTT
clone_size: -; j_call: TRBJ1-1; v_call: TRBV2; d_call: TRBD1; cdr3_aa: CASSYTGAEAFF; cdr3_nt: TGTGCCAGCAGTTACACAGGGGCTGAAGCTTTCTTT